Listed here is a single T cell receptor (beta chain). This record comes from a study of blood T cell repertoires in COVID-19. Study-level background: Samples taken during acute and convalescent COVID-19 were collected in the United States, Italy and Spain. Sources were T cells, B-cell-depleted T cells, or PBMCs; the material itself was cDNA or gDNA.

In the original analysis: Quantification of nucleated cells was approximated via reference gene primer amplification. The repertoire was sequenced with immunoSEQ multiplex PCR; TCRdb's copy has only in-frame clones and lacks some. V, J and clone size are those of that table, while D and trimming were read from the DNA. The table has 45,000 to 55,000 clones, 89% seen once; the top ten hold 25% to 35%. Trimming took 4 bases from V and 3 from J, leaving 13 bases between them. CDR1 and CDR2 (germline): KGHDR, SFDVKD. The CDR3 length is 15 residues. The sequencing input was peripheral blood. The chain carries TRBV24-1 and TRBJ2-3; maybe TRBD2 (6 bases). This clonotype was obtained from a woman of 80 years or more with acute or convalescent COVID-19. The CDR3 here is CATSDSSGPTDTQYF. The CDR3 region has the DNA TGTGCCACCAGTGACTCGAGCGGGCCAACAGATACGCAGTATTTT.